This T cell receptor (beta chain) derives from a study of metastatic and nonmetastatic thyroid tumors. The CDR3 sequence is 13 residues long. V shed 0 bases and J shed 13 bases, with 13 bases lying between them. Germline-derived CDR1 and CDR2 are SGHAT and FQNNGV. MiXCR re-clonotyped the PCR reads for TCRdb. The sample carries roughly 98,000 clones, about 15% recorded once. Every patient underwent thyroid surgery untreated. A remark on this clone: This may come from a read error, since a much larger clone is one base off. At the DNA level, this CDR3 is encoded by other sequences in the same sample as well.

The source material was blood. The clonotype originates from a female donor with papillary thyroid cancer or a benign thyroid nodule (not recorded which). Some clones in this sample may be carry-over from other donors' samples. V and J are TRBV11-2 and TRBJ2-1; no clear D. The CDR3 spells CASSLDRLQPQFF. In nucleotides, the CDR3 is TGTGCCAGCAGCTTAGATCGCCTACAGCCCCAGTTCTTC.